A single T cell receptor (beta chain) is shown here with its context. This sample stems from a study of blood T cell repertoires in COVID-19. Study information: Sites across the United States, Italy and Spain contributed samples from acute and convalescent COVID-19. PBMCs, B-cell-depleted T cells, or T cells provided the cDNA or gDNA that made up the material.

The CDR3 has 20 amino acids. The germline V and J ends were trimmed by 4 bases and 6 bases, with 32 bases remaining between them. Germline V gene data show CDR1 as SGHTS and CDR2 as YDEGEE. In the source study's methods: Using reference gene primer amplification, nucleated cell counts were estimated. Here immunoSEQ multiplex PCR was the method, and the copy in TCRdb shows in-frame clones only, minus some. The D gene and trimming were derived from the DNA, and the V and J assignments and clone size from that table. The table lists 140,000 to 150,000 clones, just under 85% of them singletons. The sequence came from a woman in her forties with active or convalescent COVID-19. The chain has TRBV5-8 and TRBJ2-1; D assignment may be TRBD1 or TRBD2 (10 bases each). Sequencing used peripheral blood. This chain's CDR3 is CASSLRQGAGLAGALNEQFF. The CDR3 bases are TGTGCCAGCAGCCTGCGACAGGGGGCCGGGCTAGCGGGAGCTCTCAATGAGCAGTTCTTC. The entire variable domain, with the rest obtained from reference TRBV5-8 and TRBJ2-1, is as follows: EAGVTQSPTHLIKTRGQQATLRCSPISGHTSVYWYQQALGLGLQFLLWYDEGEERNRGNFPPRFSGRQFPNYSSELNVNALELEDSALYLCASSLRQGAGLAGALNEQFFGPGTRLTVL.